Listed below are T cell receptor beta chains from one sample, sequenced in a study of identical twins. TCRdb analysed the 5' RACE reads with MiXCR anew, one entry per CDR3 protein. In the table there are 120,000 to 150,000 distinct CDR3 sequences, 3% to 4.5% of which are singletons. The sequenced sample consisted of memory T cells sorted from blood. The source of these receptors is a man between 18 and 29 years old in good health. The CDR3 runs from the conserved cysteine through the conserved F or W. The D gene is left open where the match is weak. Where a row states a size, it is once, few, many or the class of an expanded clone; other rows omit it.

d_gene	v_gene	j_gene	abundance	CDR3nt	CDR3aa
-	TRBV2	TRBJ1-5	many	TGTGCCAGCGCCAGGGAGGACCAGCCCCAGCATTTT	CASAREDQPQHF
-	TRBV28	TRBJ2-7	many	TGTGCCAGCACCCCAGGGTTCGGACCCTACGAGCAGTACTTC	CASTPGFGPYEQYF
-	TRBV6-2/TRBV6-3	TRBJ2-1	many	TGTGCCAGCAGCCGATCTCAGGGTCGCTCCTACAATGAGCAGTTCTTC	CASSRSQGRSYNEQFF
-	TRBV11-2	TRBJ2-6	few	TGTGCCAGCAGCCTTATGGGACCGAGGATCACTGGGGCCAACGTCCTGACTTTC	CASSLMGPRITGANVLTF
-	TRBV18	TRBJ2-7	-	TGTGCCAGCTCACCGGGTGGCGGAGTCTACGAGCAGTACTTC	CASSPGGGVYEQYF
-	TRBV7-2	TRBJ2-3	many	TGTGCCAGCAGTTCCGATCACACAGATACGCAGTATTTT	CASSSDHTDTQYF
-	TRBV6-2/TRBV6-3	TRBJ1-1	many	TGTGCCAGCAGTTACCGGCGGGACACTGAAGCTTTCTTT	CASSYRRDTEAFF
TRBD2	TRBV20-1	TRBJ2-5	many	TGCAGTGCTAGTGGGTTGGCGACTAGCGGCGTCCAAGAGACCCAGTACTTC	CSASGLATSGVQETQYF
-	TRBV24-1	TRBJ2-5	many	TGTGCCACCAGTGATTTTGGATCCCAAGAGACCCAGTACTTC	CATSDFGSQETQYF
TRBD2	TRBV20-1	TRBJ2-3	many	TGCAGTGCTAGGGTCCTATCGGCGGGAGTTAAAGATACGCAGTATTTT	CSARVLSAGVKDTQYF
-	TRBV7-2	TRBJ2-1	many	TGTGCCAGCAGCTTAGGTTGGGGCTCCTACAATGAGCAGTTCTTC	CASSLGWGSYNEQFF
TRBD1	TRBV24-1	TRBJ1-1	many	TGTGCCACCAGTGAGACAGGGTTGGCTGGTGAAGCTTTCTTT	CATSETGLAGEAFF
TRBD1	TRBV6-1	TRBJ2-2	many	TGTGCCAGCAGAGACAGGGATGACACCGGGGAGCTGTTTTTT	CASRDRDDTGELFF
TRBD2	TRBV5-4	TRBJ2-2	many	TGTGCCAGCAGCCGCACTAGCGGGAGGGCCGACACCGGGGAGCTGTTTTTT	CASSRTSGRADTGELFF
-	TRBV7-9	TRBJ2-3	-	TGTGCCGGGAGTCACGGTACAGATACGCAGTATTTT	CAGSHGTDTQYF
TRBD2	TRBV7-3	TRBJ2-5	many	TGTGCCAGCAGCTCCAGCGGGAGGGCGGAGACCCAGTACTTC	CASSSSGRAETQYF
TRBD2	TRBV23-1	TRBJ2-7	few	TGCGCCAGCAGTCAATCATACGGCGGGAGGGCCTACGAGCAGTACTTC	CASSQSYGGRAYEQYF
-	TRBV7-2	TRBJ2-1	many	TGTGCCAGCAGCGATCGTCTAAGCTCCTACAATGAGCAGTTCTTC	CASSDRLSSYNEQFF
-	TRBV6-1	TRBJ1-5	many	TGTGCCAGCCTGGACAGTTATAGCAATCAGCCCCAGCATTTT	CASLDSYSNQPQHF
-	TRBV27	TRBJ2-2	many	TGTGCCAGCAGCGTACAAAGGACCGGGGAGCTGTTTTTT	CASSVQRTGELFF
-	TRBV5-4	TRBJ2-5	many	TGTGCCAGCAGCTTTCGAGAAGAGACCCAGTACTTC	CASSFREETQYF
-	TRBV11-2	TRBJ2-7	many	TGTGCCAGCGGAAGTTTGAGGGGGTCCTACGAGCAGTACTTC	CASGSLRGSYEQYF
TRBD2	TRBV20-1	TRBJ2-5	many	TGCAGTGCTGGCCAGGCGTCTAGCGGGGCGGGGGCCCAGTACTTC	CSAGQASSGAGAQYF
-	TRBV19	TRBJ2-3	many	TGTGCCAGTAGTACTACTCGCGAGCGAAGCACAGATACGCAGTATTTT	CASSTTRERSTDTQYF
-	TRBV7-8	TRBJ2-5	many	TGTGCCAGCAGCTTATATTCTCAAGAGACCCAGTACTTC	CASSLYSQETQYF
TRBD1	TRBV11-2	TRBJ2-2	many	TGTGCCAGCAGCACAGGGGTCACCGGGGAGCTGTTTTTT	CASSTGVTGELFF
-	TRBV10-3	TRBJ1-1	many	TGTGCCATCAGTGAGTCCCGCCGGGACACTGAAGCTTTCTTT	CAISESRRDTEAFF
-	TRBV11-2	TRBJ1-2	many	TGTGCCAGCAGCTTGGCCCTTCGCTACACCTTC	CASSLALRYTF
-	TRBV9	TRBJ1-2	few	TGTGCCAGCAGCGCGCTGGGGGGCAACTATGGCTACACCTTC	CASSALGGNYGYTF
-	TRBV29-1	TRBJ1-1	many	TGCAGCGTTGCTTCAGGGATGGCCACTGAAGCTTTCTTT	CSVASGMATEAFF
-	TRBV20-1	TRBJ1-1	many	TGCAGTGCTAGTGGCGTTGCCGCGGGAATGAACACTGAAGCTTTCTTT	CSASGVAAGMNTEAFF
-	TRBV7-2	TRBJ1-3	many	TGTGCCAGCAGCTTAGCAGGGGCTGGAAACACCATATATTTT	CASSLAGAGNTIYF
-	TRBV5-1	TRBJ2-3	many	TGCGCCAGCAGCCCTCCAACACAGTCCCCCACAGCAGATACGCAGTATTTT	CASSPPTQSPTADTQYF
-	TRBV20-1	TRBJ2-5	many	TGCAGTGCTAGTGGGCTGGACAGACAAGAGACCCAGTACTTC	CSASGLDRQETQYF
-	TRBV6-5	TRBJ2-1	many	TGTGCCAGCAGTTACTTACATACAACATACTCCTACAATGAGCAGTTCTTC	CASSYLHTTYSYNEQFF
TRBD1	TRBV7-9	TRBJ2-1	many	TGTGCCAGCAGCTTAAATGCGGCCCAGGGGGCCAATGAGCAGTTCTTC	CASSLNAAQGANEQFF
TRBD1	TRBV20-1	TRBJ2-3	many	TGCAGTGCTAGAGATAGAAGACAGGGATCAGATACGCAGTATTTT	CSARDRRQGSDTQYF
-	TRBV20-1	TRBJ2-1	many	TGCAGTGCTAGAGAACACCTCCTGGGACGGGACGGGCAGTTCTTC	CSAREHLLGRDGQFF
TRBD2	TRBV30	TRBJ2-1	many	TGTGCCTGGAGTGTAACTAGCGGGGAGCCGTTCTTC	CAWSVTSGEPFF
-	TRBV6-4	TRBJ2-7	many	TGTGCCAGCAGTAGCCACGAGCAGTACTTC	CASSSHEQYF
TRBD1	TRBV7-9	TRBJ2-1	many	TGTGCCAGCAGCTTAGCCGGGACAGCAAATGAGCAGTTCTTC	CASSLAGTANEQFF
-	TRBV5-1	TRBJ2-3	many	TGCGCCAGCAGCTCGGGACTTTCCACCGTCACAGATACGCAGTATTTT	CASSSGLSTVTDTQYF
-	TRBV2	TRBJ2-3	many	TGTGCCAGCAGCGGAGGCTTCAGCGGGCGCACAGATACGCAGTATTTT	CASSGGFSGRTDTQYF
-	TRBV5-1	TRBJ2-1	many	TGCGCCAGCAGCTTGTGGGGATCGGGACTTATCAATGAGCAGTTCTTC	CASSLWGSGLINEQFF
TRBD1	TRBV20-1	TRBJ2-1	many	TGCAGTGCTAGGGCCTGGGACAGGGTGGATGAGCAGTTCTTC	CSARAWDRVDEQFF
-	TRBV29-1	TRBJ2-3	many	TGCAGCGTTGAAGAAGTCTGGGCAGGAACTAGCACAAATACGCAGTATTTT	CSVEEVWAGTSTNTQYF
TRBD2	TRBV4-1	TRBJ2-1	many	TGCGCCAGCAGCCGACTAGCGACGAATGAGCAGTTCTTC	CASSRLATNEQFF
-	TRBV15	TRBJ1-5	many	TGTGCCACCAACCCAAGTCGCAATCAGCCCCAGCATTTT	CATNPSRNQPQHF
-	TRBV6-2/TRBV6-3	TRBJ1-2	many	TGTGCCAGCATGTGGAACTATGGCTACACCTTC	CASMWNYGYTF
TRBD1	TRBV4-2	TRBJ2-3	many	TGTGCCAGCAGCCAAGACCGGACAGGGGGCTTCGGAGATACGCAGTATTTT	CASSQDRTGGFGDTQYF
-	TRBV6-5	TRBJ1-1	many	TGTGCCAGCAGTTCGGCCGTTTCGAACACTGAAGCTTTCTTT	CASSSAVSNTEAFF
-	TRBV7-2	TRBJ2-1	many	TGTGCCAGCAGCTTATGGTCTGGTCTCTACAATGAGCAGTTCTTC	CASSLWSGLYNEQFF
-	TRBV6-1	TRBJ2-6	-	TGTGCCAGCAGTGCCGGCTGGGCCTCCGGCTCTGGGGCCAACGTCCTGACTTTC	CASSAGWASGSGANVLTF
TRBD2	TRBV7-2	TRBJ2-5	few	TGTGCCAGCAGCTTACGACTAGCGGGAGGACAAGAGACCCAGTACTTC	CASSLRLAGGQETQYF
TRBD2	TRBV7-2	TRBJ2-3	few	TGTGCCAGCAGCTTAGTTATTAGCGGGAGGGCGGCAGATACGCAGTATTTT	CASSLVISGRAADTQYF
-	TRBV19	TRBJ2-1	many	TGTGCCAGTAGTATTGGCGCGGGCTCCGGTGAGCAGTTCTTC	CASSIGAGSGEQFF
-	TRBV5-1	TRBJ2-3	once	TGCGCCAGCAGCTTGGGGGTTACAGATACGGAGTATTTC	CASSLGVTDTEYF
TRBD2	TRBV20-1	TRBJ2-1	many	TGCAGTGCTAGAGATTTAAGGGGAGGGATGGGCGATGAGCAGTTCTTC	CSARDLRGGMGDEQFF
TRBD1	TRBV29-1	TRBJ2-7	many	TGCAGCGTTTCCTTTGGACAGGGGGCGCGGGAGCAGTACTTC	CSVSFGQGAREQYF
-	TRBV3-1	TRBJ1-1	many	TGTGCCAGCAGCCTCTCACGGGGCACTGAAGCTTTCTTT	CASSLSRGTEAFF